These 20 T cell receptor beta chains were all obtained from the same sample, sequenced in a study of shared clonotypes between healthy human individuals. Assay: immunoSEQ multiplex PCR; the TCRdb copy retains only in-frame clones and omits some. The sample lists about 1.1 million clones; about 80% were seen once. Sequencing was done on a sample of memory CD4+ T cells from PBMCs. Subset in this sample: CD45RA-negative fraction. The origin of the receptors is a man aged 18 to 29 in good health. Some clones in this sample may be carry-over from other donors' samples.

This sequence joins TRBV9 and TRBJ1-2, with D perhaps matching TRBD1 (5 bases). The CDR3 length is 15 residues. Germline CDR1 is SGDLS and CDR2 is YYNGEE. V lost 0 bases to trimming and J lost 7 bases, with 16 bases between them. As DNA, the CDR3 is TGTGCCAGCAGCGTAGGGTTGGGTCAGGGAGCTGGCTACACCTTC. It specifies CASSVGLGQGAGYTF.

The chain is built from TRBV5-8 and TRBJ2-1; a possible D gene is TRBD1 (6 bases). Trimming pared 0 bases from V and 7 bases from J, leaving 20 bases between. CDR1 and CDR2 from the germline V gene are SGHTS and YDEGEE. This CDR3 has 17 residues. The CDR3, as DNA: TGTGCCAGCAGCTTGGCCGTCGGCAGGGCTAGGGGGAATGAGCAGTTCTTC. Residues: CASSLAVGRARGNEQFF.

This clone appeared a few times. The chain carries TRBV7-2 and TRBJ2-5, with 9 nucleotides matching TRBD2. V lost 1 base, J lost 4 bases, and 7 bases stayed unmatched. Germline V CDR1 and CDR2: SGHTA, FQGNSA. The CDR3 sequence is 16 residues long. The CDR3 DNA is TGTGCCAGCAGCTTAGTTGGAGCGGGAGGTGGAGAGACCCAGTACTTC. This translates into CASSLVGAGGGETQYF.

In the case of this clone: Since a much larger clone is just one base distant, this may be a read error. At the DNA level, this CDR3 is encoded by other sequences in the same sample as well. This chain connects TRBV5-6 to TRBJ2-5, with 7 positions matching TRBD1. J gave up 4 bases and V 2 bases, and 2 bases lay outside the gene matches. The CDR3 runs 13 residues. In germline, CDR1 is SGHDT, CDR2 YYEEEE. The CDR3 region is CASSFRQGETQYF. The CDR3 nucleotides are TGTGCCAGCAGCTTTCGACAGGGAGAGACCCAGTACTTC. Full variable domain (remainder filled in from reference TRBV5-6 and TRBJ2-5): DAGVTQSPTHLIKTRGQQVTLRCSPKSGHDTVSWYQQALGQGPQFIFQYYEEEERQRGNFPDRFSGHQFPNYSSELNVNALLLGDSALYLCASSFRQGETQYFGPGTRLLVL.

This clone showed up just once. The chain combines TRBV18 with TRBJ2-5, with TRBD2 matching over 9 bases. CDR1 KGHSH and CDR2 LQKENI come from the germline V gene. There are 14 residues in the CDR3. V lost 6 bases and J lost 5; bases outside the gene matches: 7. CDR3 loop: CASSGGTSWETQYF. CDR3 nucleotide sequence: TGTGCCAGCTCGGGAGGGACTAGCTGGGAGACCCAGTACTTC.

The rearrangement uses TRBV9 and TRBJ2-2; D unclear. Trimming pared 2 bases from V and 4 bases from J, leaving 12 bases between. Germline V CDR1 and CDR2: SGDLS, YYNGEE. This CDR3 region has 15 residues. In nucleotides, the CDR3 is TGTGCCAGCAGCGTCTTCCAGCTGCCCACCGGGGAGCTGTTTTTT. This sequence encodes CASSVFQLPTGELFF.

V and J are TRBV5-1 and TRBJ2-3; TRBD2 is a possible D gene (6 bases). Trimming stripped 3 bases from V and 7 bases from J, with 15 bases between. CDR3 length: 14 amino acids. Germline V gives CDR1 SGHRS, CDR2 YFSETQ. Written as DNA, the CDR3 is TGCGCCAGCAGCTCGGGACTCCCGGGATATACGCAGTATTTT. Residues: CASSSGLPGYTQYF.

The chain uses TRBV7-2 and TRBJ2-4, with unresolved D. The CDR3 totals 14 residues. V was shortened by 1 base and J by 0 bases, with 4 bases between the two germline ends. Per the germline V gene, CDR1 is SGHTA and CDR2 is FQGNSA. This CDR3 is CASSLGGAKNIQYF. The CDR3 DNA reads TGTGCCAGCAGCTTAGGGGGAGCCAAAAACATTCAGTACTTC. Complete variable domain (other parts from reference TRBV7-2 and TRBJ2-4): GAGVSQSPSNKVTEKGKDVELRCDPISGHTALYWYRQSLGQGLEFLIYFQGNSAPDKSGLPSDRFSAERTGGSVSTLTIQRTQQEDSAVYLCASSLGGAKNIQYFGAGTRLSVL.

The sample holds one count of this clone. This rearrangement joins TRBV4-1 to TRBJ1-6, with D hard to call. CDR1 MGHRA and CDR2 YSYEKL come from the germline V gene. The CDR3 is made up of 15 amino acids. V shed 4 bases and J shed 5 bases, with 12 bases lying between them. DNA of the CDR3: TGCGCCAGCAGCCGGCTCGCGGGGAATAATTCACCCCTCCACTTT. It is translated as CASSRLAGNNSPLHF.

The chain recombines TRBV4-2 with TRBJ2-2, with D unclear. Trimming pared 1 base from V and 6 bases from J, leaving 15 bases between. Per germline, CDR1 LGHNA and CDR2 YNFKEQ. CDR3 size: 16 residues. The CDR3 region is CASSQVFAEHAGELFF. CDR3 bases: TGTGCCAGCAGCCAAGTGTTCGCGGAACACGCCGGGGAGCTGTTTTTT.

The chain employs TRBV7-6 and TRBJ2-2, with no clear D. V was trimmed by 5 bases and J by 4 bases, leaving 11 bases between them. Germline CDR1 and CDR2: SGHVS and FNYEAQ. There are 14 residues in the CDR3. The CDR3 here is CASSEQSRTGELFF. CDR3 DNA sequence: TGTGCCAGCAGCGAGCAGTCCCGCACCGGGGAGCTGTTTTTT.

The V gene is TRBV7-3, the J gene TRBJ1-1; D remains ambiguous. The V gene's germline CDR1 is SGHTA and CDR2 FQGTGA. V lost 1 base and J lost 4, with 7 bases in between. The CDR3 consists of 13 residues. This chain's CDR3 is CASSLREGTEAFF. For the CDR3, the DNA is TGTGCCAGCAGCTTAAGGGAGGGCACTGAAGCTTTCTTT.

This clone is a singleton in its sample. V is TRBV5-6 and J is TRBJ2-5; D remains ambiguous. The germline V and J ends were trimmed by 1 base and 5 bases, with 24 bases remaining between them. Germline V gene sequence: CDR1 SGHDT, CDR2 YYEEEE. This CDR3 has 18 residues. For the CDR3, the DNA is TGTGCCAGCAGCTTGAAAGGTTGGGAAGCTAGTGTGAAGGAGACCCAGTACTTC. Encoded protein: CASSLKGWEASVKETQYF.

Comment on this clone: This CDR3 is also generated by other DNA sequences in the sample. The chain recombines TRBV9 with TRBJ2-4, with D possibly TRBD1 on 7 matching bases. Trimming pared 6 bases from V and 7 bases from J, leaving 17 bases between. The germline gives CDR1 SGDLS, CDR2 YYNGEE. This CDR3 has 14 residues. The CDR3 loop is CASTPGGSGNIQYF. The DNA for the CDR3 is TGTGCCAGCACCCCAGGGGGGTCTGGGAACATTCAGTACTTC.

The V gene is TRBV29-1, the J gene TRBJ1-1, with 7 bases that match TRBD1. The CDR3 is 14 amino acids. Looked up from germline, CDR1 is SQVTM and CDR2 is ANQGSEA. Trimming removed 3 bases from V and 6 bases from J; junction bases left unmatched: 10. CDR3 in DNA: TGCAGCGTTGAGTGGGGCAGGGGGTTGGCTGAAGCTTTCTTT. Amino acids: CSVEWGRGLAEAFF.

This clone was observed a handful of times. As DNA, the CDR3 is TGCGCCAGCAGCTTAGGGACTGGGGCGGGAGGGCAGTACTTC. Amino acids: CASSLGTGAGGQYF. The chain carries TRBV5-1 and TRBJ2-7; TRBD2 aligns across 8 bases. Germline lookup yields CDR1 SGHRS and CDR2 YFSETQ. The length of the CDR3 is 14 residues. Trimming removed 2 bases from V and 9 bases from J; junction bases left unmatched: 10.

The chain couples TRBV5-1 to TRBJ2-7; no definite D call. Trimming shortened V by 0 bases and J by 6 bases, and 4 bases separated the two germline ends. The CDR3 is 11 residues long. Germline CDR1 reads SGHRS; CDR2 reads YFSETQ. The CDR3 reads CASSLASEQYF. The CDR3 DNA reads as TGCGCCAGCAGCTTGGCCTCCGAGCAGTACTTC. Full variable domain (missing parts from reference TRBV5-1 and TRBJ2-7): KAGVTQTPRYLIKTRGQQVTLSCSPISGHRSVSWYQQTPGQGLQFLFEYFSETQRNKGNFPGRFSGRQFSNSRSEMNVSTLELGDSALYLCASSLASEQYFGPGTRLTVT.

The chain couples TRBV4-3 to TRBJ1-4; D call uncertain. Germline values: CDR1 LGHNA, CDR2 YSLEER. This CDR3 has 14 residues. V was shortened by 0 bases and J by 4 bases, with 6 bases between the two germline ends. The CDR3 nucleotides read TGCGCCAGCAGCCAAGACAGCCATAATGAAAAACTGTTTTTT. This encodes CASSQDSHNEKLFF.

The chain combines TRBV4-1 with TRBJ1-3; D might be TRBD1 (5 bases). Trimming removed 1 base at V and 5 bases at J, with 12 bases between. CDR3 length equals 15 residues. In germline, CDR1 is MGHRA, CDR2 YSYEKL. CDR3 nucleotides: TGCGCCAGCAGCCAAGTACAGGTTGTACGAAACACCATATATTTT. Its translation: CASSQVQVVRNTIYF.

The CDR3 here is CASSPNNPGEQYF. The DNA for the CDR3 is TGTGCCAGCAGTCCTAACAATCCGGGGGAGCAGTACTTC. J is TRBJ2-7 and V is TRBV28, with D tentatively TRBD2 (5 bases). Germline lookup yields CDR1 MDHEN and CDR2 SYDVKM. CDR3 size: 13 residues. V lost 5 bases and J 7 bases, leaving 15 bases between the germline ends.